These T cell receptor beta chains were read from a single sample in a study of coeliac disease. The table came from immunoSEQ multiplex PCR; TCRdb's copy has only in-frame clones and leaves some out. The sample holds some 6,200 clones; around 68% are singletons and the top ten take about 9%. Sequences were obtained from lymphocytes from the gut lamina propria. All receptors come from a man aged 70 or older with active celiac disease. The CDR3 runs from the conserved cysteine through the conserved F or W. The order of the fields is J gene, clone size, D gene, V gene, CDR3 DNA, CDR3 protein. A D gene is named only where the DNA matches it firmly. The size of a clone is reported for some rows only, either as once, few or many, or as a class for expanded clones.

TRBJ2-5 - - TRBV5-4 TGTGCCAGCAGCCTCCAAGAGACCCAGTACTTC CASSLQETQYF
TRBJ2-1 few - TRBV14 TGTGCCAGCAGCCAAGATTTAATCCGCTACAATGAGCAGTTCTTC CASSQDLIRYNEQFF
TRBJ2-4 few - TRBV7-9 TGTGCCAGCAGCTACTCCCAGGGGAGGGACATTCAGTACTTC CASSYSQGRDIQYF
TRBJ1-1 - - TRBV29-1 TGCAGCGTTGAGGGGCGGAACACTGAAGCTTTCTTT CSVEGRNTEAFF
TRBJ2-7 - - TRBV5-1 TGCGCCAGCAGCTTGGTTGAGGGCTACGAGCAGTACTTC CASSLVEGYEQYF
TRBJ2-1 - TRBD2 TRBV10-1 TGCGCCAGCAGTGAGGGGTTCTATGGCGGGAGGGCATTTGAGCAGTTCTTC CASSEGFYGGRAFEQFF
TRBJ2-7 - - TRBV15 TGTGCCACCAGCAGAGAGATCGGGGGTATGAGCGGCAGCGAGCAGTACTTC CATSREIGGMSGSEQYF
TRBJ2-7 - TRBD1 TRBV7-8 TGTGCCAGCAGCTTAACGCGACAGGGGAGGTACGAGCAGTACTTC CASSLTRQGRYEQYF
TRBJ1-1 - - TRBV14 TGTGCCAGCAGCCTCTTGGGACACGAGAACACTGAAGCTTTCTTT CASSLLGHENTEAFF
TRBJ1-2 once - TRBV18 TGTGCCAGCTCACCGACGGACGTGGCAGGGGCGGTCTACACCTTC CASSPTDVAGAVYTF
TRBJ2-7 - TRBD1 TRBV4-1 TGCGCCAGCAGCCACGAGACCGGGACAGGGGGTGACGAGCAGTACTTC CASSHETGTGGDEQYF
TRBJ2-3 - - TRBV7-2 TGTGCCAGCAGCTTAATGCAGGGCCGCACAGATACGCAGTATTTT CASSLMQGRTDTQYF
TRBJ2-7 - - TRBV14 TGTGCCAGCAGCCAAGACCCAACCTACGAGCAGTACTTC CASSQDPTYEQYF
TRBJ2-2 once TRBD2 TRBV2 TGTGCCAGCAGTGAAGGCAGGACTAGCATCGGGGAGCTGTTTTTT CASSEGRTSIGELFF
TRBJ2-1 - - TRBV10-1 TGCGCCAGCAGTGAGTCGACTAGTGACAATGAGCAGTTCTTC CASSESTSDNEQFF
TRBJ1-3 few - TRBV6-1 TGTGCCAGCATACGCGATGTCATTGGAAACACCATATATTTT CASIRDVIGNTIYF
TRBJ2-7 - - TRBV2 TGTGCCAGCACCTATCGCTCCTACGGGCAGTACTTC CASTYRSYGQYF
TRBJ2-5 - TRBD1 TRBV7-2 TGTGCCAGCAGCTACCAACCGGGACAGACGGAGACCCAGTACTTC CASSYQPGQTETQYF
TRBJ2-7 - TRBD2 TRBV29-1 TGCAGCGTGGGTTTGTTGGCGGGGGTCGACGAGCAGTACTTC CSVGLLAGVDEQYF
TRBJ2-3 once TRBD2 TRBV6-5 TGTGCCAGCAGAAGCGGGGGGACTAGCACAGATACGCAGTATTTT CASRSGGTSTDTQYF
TRBJ2-1 - - TRBV10-3 TGTGCCATCAGTGGACCAACAGCCGGGACTGATTACAATGAGCAGTTCTTC CAISGPTAGTDYNEQFF
TRBJ2-2 - TRBD2 TRBV28 TGTGCCAGCAGTGTACCGGGACTAGCGACCGGGGAGCTGTTTTTT CASSVPGLATGELFF
TRBJ1-3 once TRBD1 TRBV16 TGTGCCAGCAGCCGCCCCGGGACAGCAGGAAACACCATATATTTT CASSRPGTAGNTIYF
TRBJ2-2 - TRBD2 TRBV28 TGTGCCAGCAGTTTAGACCTTGGACTAGCGGGATTAAACACCGGGGAGCTGTTTTTT CASSLDLGLAGLNTGELFF
TRBJ2-7 - - TRBV25-1 TGTGCCAGCAGTGACCCGACAGCCTACGAGCAGTACTTC CASSDPTAYEQYF
TRBJ2-7 - TRBD2 TRBV7-8 TGTGCCAGCAGCTTATTTAGCGGGAGTCCCTACGAGCAGTACTTC CASSLFSGSPYEQYF
TRBJ1-4 - TRBD1 TRBV13 TGTGCCAGCAGCTTCCGACAGGGAGTAGGTGAAAAACTGTTTTTT CASSFRQGVGEKLFF
TRBJ1-6 few TRBD1 TRBV5-8 TGTGCCAGCAGCCCCAGGACAGGTTATAATTCACCCCTCCACTTT CASSPRTGYNSPLHF
TRBJ2-7 - - TRBV5-4 TGTGCCAGCAGCTGGAGGGCAGGGCCCTACGAGCAGTACTTC CASSWRAGPYEQYF
TRBJ2-3 - TRBD2 TRBV4-2 TGTGCCAGCAGCCAACTGCGGGGGAGCACAGATACGCAGTATTTT CASSQLRGSTDTQYF
TRBJ2-2 - TRBD2 TRBV9 TGTGCCAGCAGCGTAGCTCCTAGCGGGGGGGCGGAGCGCACCGGGGAGCTGTTTTTT CASSVAPSGGAERTGELFF
TRBJ2-2 - - TRBV4-3 TGCGCCAGCAGCCAAGGGCCCGTGAACACCGGGGAGCTGTTTTTT CASSQGPVNTGELFF
TRBJ2-6 once - TRBV30 TGTGCCTGGAACTCAGTGGGGACACCATACGTCCTGACTTTC CAWNSVGTPYVLTF
TRBJ1-5 - - TRBV4-1 TGCGCTAGCAGCCAATTCGGTGATAGCAATCAGCCCCAGCATTTT CASSQFGDSNQPQHF
TRBJ1-5 - - TRBV2 TGTGCCAGCAGGCAGGATACAGGGAGTCAGCCCCAGCATTTT CASRQDTGSQPQHF